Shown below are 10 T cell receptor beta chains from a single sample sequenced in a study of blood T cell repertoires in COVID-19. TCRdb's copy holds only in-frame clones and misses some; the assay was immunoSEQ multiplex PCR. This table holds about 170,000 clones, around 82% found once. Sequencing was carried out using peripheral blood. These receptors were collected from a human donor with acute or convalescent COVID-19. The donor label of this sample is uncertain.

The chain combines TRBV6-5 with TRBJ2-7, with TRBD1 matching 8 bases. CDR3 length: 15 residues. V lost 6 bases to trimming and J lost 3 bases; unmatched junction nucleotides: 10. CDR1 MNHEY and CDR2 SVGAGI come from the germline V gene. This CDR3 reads CASRIAGTGGYEQYF. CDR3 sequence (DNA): TGTGCCAGCAGGATAGCCGGGACAGGTGGCTACGAGCAGTACTTC.

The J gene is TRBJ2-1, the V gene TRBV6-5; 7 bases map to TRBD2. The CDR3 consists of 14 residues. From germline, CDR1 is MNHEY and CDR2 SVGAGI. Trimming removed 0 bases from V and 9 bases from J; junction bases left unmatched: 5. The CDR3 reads CASSYSGEGFEQFF. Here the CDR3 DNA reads TGTGCCAGCAGTTACTCCGGGGAGGGCTTTGAGCAGTTCTTC.

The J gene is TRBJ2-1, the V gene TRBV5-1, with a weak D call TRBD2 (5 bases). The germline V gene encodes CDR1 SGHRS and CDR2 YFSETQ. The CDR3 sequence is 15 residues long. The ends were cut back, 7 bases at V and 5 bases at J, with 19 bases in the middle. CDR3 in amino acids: CASSAVVSIDNEQFF. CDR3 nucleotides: TGCGCCAGCTCAGCGGTGGTTTCTATAGACAATGAGCAGTTCTTC.

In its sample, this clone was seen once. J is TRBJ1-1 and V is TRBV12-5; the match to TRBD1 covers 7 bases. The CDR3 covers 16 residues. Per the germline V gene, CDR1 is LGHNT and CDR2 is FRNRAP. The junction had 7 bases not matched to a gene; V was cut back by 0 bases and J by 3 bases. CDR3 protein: CASGLVLKGADTEAFF. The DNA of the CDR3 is TGTGCTAGTGGTTTGGTACTTAAGGGGGCGGACACTGAAGCTTTCTTT. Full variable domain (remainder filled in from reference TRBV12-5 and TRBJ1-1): DARVTQTPRHKVTEMGQEVTMRCQPILGHNTVFWYRQTMMQGLELLAYFRNRAPLDDSGMPKDRFSAEMPDATLATLKIQPSEPRDSAVYFCASGLVLKGADTEAFFGQGTRLTVV.

The CDR3 DNA sequence: TGTGCCAGCTCGCTCAGCGAGGGGGTGAATGGCTACACCTTC. Translated, it gives CASSLSEGVNGYTF. The V and J genes are TRBV18 and TRBJ1-2, with D possibly TRBD1 on 6 matching bases. Per the germline V gene, CDR1 is KGHSH and CDR2 is LQKENI. V gave up 6 bases and J gave up 6 bases, with 17 bases separating them. The CDR3 consists of 14 residues. Based on the CDR3 plus reference TRBV18 and TRBJ1-2, the full variable domain is NAGVMQNPRHLVRRRGQEARLRCSPMKGHSHVYWYRQLPEEGLKFMVYLQKENIIDESGMPKERFSAEFPKEGPSILRIQQVVRGDSAAYFCASSLSEGVNGYTFGSGTRLTVV.

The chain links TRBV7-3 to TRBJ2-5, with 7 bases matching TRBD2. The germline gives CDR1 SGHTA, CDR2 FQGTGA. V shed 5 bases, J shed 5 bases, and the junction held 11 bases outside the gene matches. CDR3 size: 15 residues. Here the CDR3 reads CASSPAGSGSETQYF. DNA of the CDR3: TGTGCCAGCAGCCCAGCGGGAAGTGGGTCGGAGACCCAGTACTTC.

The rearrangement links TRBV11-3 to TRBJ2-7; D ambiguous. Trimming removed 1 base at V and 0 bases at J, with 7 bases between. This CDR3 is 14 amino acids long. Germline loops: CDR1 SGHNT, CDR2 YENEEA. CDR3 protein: CASSLVSSSYEQYF. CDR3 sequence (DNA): TGTGCCAGCAGCTTAGTTAGCTCCTCCTACGAGCAGTACTTC.

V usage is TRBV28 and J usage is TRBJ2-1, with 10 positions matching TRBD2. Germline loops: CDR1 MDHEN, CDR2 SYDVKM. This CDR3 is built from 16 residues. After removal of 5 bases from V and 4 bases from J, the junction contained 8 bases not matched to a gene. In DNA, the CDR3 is TGTGCCAGCAGTCCGCTAGCGGGAGATATGTACAATGAGCAGTTCTTC. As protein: CASSPLAGDMYNEQFF. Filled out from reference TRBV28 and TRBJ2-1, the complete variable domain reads DVKVTQSSRYLVKRTGEKVFLECVQDMDHENMFWYRQDPGLGLRLIYFSYDVKMKEKGDIPEGYSVSREKKERFSLILESASTNQTSMYLCASSPLAGDMYNEQFFGPGTRLTVL.

The CDR3 here is CARLLPLGTGAEQYF. CDR3 nucleotides: TGTGCCAGACTCCTCCCCTTGGGGACAGGGGCCGAGCAGTACTTC. The rearrangement links TRBV7-6 to TRBJ2-7; 10 nucleotides line up with TRBD1. The CDR3 loop spans 15 amino acids. Looked up from germline, CDR1 is SGHVS and CDR2 is FNYEAQ. After removal of 9 bases from V and 6 bases from J, the junction contained 14 bases not matched to a gene.

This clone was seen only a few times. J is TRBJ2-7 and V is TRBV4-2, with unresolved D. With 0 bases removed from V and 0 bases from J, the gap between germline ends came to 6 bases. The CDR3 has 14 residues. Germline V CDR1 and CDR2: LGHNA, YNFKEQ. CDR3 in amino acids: CASSQDWSSYEQYF. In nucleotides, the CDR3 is TGTGCCAGCAGCCAAGACTGGAGCTCCTACGAGCAGTACTTC.